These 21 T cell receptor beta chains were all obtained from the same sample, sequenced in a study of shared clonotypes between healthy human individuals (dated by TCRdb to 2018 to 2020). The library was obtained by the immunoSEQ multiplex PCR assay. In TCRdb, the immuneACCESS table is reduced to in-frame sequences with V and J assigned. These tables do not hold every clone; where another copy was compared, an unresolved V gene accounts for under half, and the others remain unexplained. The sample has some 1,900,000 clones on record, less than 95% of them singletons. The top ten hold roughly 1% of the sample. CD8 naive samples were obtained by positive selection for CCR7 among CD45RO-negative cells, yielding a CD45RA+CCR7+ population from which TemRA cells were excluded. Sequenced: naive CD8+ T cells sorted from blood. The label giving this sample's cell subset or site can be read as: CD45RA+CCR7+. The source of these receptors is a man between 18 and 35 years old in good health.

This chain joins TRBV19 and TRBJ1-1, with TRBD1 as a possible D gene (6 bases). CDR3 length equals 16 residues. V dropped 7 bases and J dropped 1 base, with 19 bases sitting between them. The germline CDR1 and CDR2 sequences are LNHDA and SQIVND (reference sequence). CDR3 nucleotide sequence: TGTGCCAGTACTGGCCCCGGCCAGACAGGGAACACTGAAGCTTTCTTT. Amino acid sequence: CASTGPGQTGNTEAFF.

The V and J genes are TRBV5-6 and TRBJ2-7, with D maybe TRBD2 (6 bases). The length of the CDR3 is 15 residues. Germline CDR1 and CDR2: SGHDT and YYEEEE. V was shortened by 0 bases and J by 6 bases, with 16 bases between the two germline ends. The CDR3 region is CASSLGAGLGSEQYF. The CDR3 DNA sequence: TGTGCCAGCAGCTTGGGCGCGGGATTGGGCTCCGAGCAGTACTTC.

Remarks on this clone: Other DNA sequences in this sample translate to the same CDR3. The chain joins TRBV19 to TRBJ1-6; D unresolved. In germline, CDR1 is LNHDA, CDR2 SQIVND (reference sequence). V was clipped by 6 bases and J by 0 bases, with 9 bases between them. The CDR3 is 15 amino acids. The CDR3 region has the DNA TGTGCCAGTAGGGACGGCAGCTCCTATAATTCACCCCTCCACTTT. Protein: CASRDGSSYNSPLHF.

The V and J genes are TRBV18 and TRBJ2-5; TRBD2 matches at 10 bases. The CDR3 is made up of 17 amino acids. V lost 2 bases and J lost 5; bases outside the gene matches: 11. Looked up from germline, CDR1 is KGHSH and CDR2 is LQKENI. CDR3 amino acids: CASSPMNPAGGLETQYF. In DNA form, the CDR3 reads TGTGCCAGCTCACCAATGAACCCAGCGGGGGGGCTGGAGACCCAGTACTTC.

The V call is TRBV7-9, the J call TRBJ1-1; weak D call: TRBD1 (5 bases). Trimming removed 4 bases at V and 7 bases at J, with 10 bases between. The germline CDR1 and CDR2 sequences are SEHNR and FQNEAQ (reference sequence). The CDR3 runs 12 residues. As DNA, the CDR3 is TGTGCCAGCAGCTACGGGGGGTTTGAAGCTTTCTTT. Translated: CASSYGGFEAFF.

The CDR3 region has the DNA TGTGCCAGCAGCTTAGGGGGAGAAGGGAAGACCGGGGAGCTGTTTTTT. Translated: CASSLGGEGKTGELFF. The chain couples TRBV7-2 to TRBJ2-2; TRBD2 might be the D (5 bases). Germline lookup yields CDR1 SGHTA and CDR2 FQGNSA. This CDR3 is 16 amino acids long. The V gene lost 1 base and the J gene lost 5 bases, with 14 bases spanning the gap.

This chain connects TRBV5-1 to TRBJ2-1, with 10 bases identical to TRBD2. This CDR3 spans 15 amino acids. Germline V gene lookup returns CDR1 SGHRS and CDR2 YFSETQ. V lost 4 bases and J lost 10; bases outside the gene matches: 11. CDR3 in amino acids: CASSLQREGPAEQFF. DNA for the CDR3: TGCGCCAGCAGCCTTCAGCGGGAGGGCCCCGCCGAGCAGTTCTTC.

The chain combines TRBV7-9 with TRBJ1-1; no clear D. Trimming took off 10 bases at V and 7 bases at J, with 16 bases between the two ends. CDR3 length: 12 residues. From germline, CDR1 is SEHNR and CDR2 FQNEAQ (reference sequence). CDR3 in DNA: TGTGCCAACCTACTCCTAGCAGATGAAGCTTTCTTT. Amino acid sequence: CANLLLADEAFF.

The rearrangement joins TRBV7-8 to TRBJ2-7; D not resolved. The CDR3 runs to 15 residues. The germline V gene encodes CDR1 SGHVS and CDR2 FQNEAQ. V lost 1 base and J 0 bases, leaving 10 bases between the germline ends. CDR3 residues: CASSLGYTASYEQYF. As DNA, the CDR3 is TGTGCCAGCAGCTTAGGTTACACAGCCTCCTACGAGCAGTACTTC.

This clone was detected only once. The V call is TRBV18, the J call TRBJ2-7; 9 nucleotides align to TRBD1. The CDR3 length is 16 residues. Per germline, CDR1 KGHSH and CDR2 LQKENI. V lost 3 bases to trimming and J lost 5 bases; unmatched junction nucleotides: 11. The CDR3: CASSPTPGTGIHEQYF. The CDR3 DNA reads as TGTGCCAGCTCACCTACCCCCGGGACAGGGATCCACGAGCAGTACTTC. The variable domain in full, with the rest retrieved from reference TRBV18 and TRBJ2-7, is NAGVMQNPRHLVRRRGQEARLRCSPMKGHSHVYWYRQLPEEGLKFMVYLQKENIIDESGMPKERFSAEFPKEGPSILRIQQVVRGDSAAYFCASSPTPGTGIHEQYFGPGTRLTVT.

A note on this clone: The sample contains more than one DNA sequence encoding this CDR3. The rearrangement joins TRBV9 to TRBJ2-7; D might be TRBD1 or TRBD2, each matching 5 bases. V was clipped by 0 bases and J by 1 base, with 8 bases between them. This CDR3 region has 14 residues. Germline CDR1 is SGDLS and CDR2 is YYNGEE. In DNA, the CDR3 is TGTGCCAGCAGCGTAGGAGGGGAGTCCTACGAGCAGTACTTC. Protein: CASSVGGESYEQYF.

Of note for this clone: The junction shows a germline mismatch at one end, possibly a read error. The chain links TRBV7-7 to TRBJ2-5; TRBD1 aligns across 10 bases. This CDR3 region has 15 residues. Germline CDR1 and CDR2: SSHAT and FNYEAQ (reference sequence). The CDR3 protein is CASSPGTGALETQYF. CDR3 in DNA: TGTGCTAGCAGCCCCGGGACAGGGGCGTTGGAGACCCAGTACTTC.

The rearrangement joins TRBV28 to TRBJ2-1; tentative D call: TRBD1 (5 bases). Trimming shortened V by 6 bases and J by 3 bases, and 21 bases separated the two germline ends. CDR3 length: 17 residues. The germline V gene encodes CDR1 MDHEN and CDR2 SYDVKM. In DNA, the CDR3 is TGTGCCAGCAGGACCCCAGGACACGTCGTTGGCTACAATGAGCAGTTCTTC. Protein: CASRTPGHVVGYNEQFF.

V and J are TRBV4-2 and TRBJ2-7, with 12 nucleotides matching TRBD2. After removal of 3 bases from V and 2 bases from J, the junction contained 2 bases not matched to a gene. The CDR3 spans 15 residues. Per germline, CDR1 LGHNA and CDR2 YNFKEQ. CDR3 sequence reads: CASSHRTSGAYEQYF. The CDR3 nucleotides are TGTGCCAGCAGCCACCGGACTAGCGGGGCCTACGAGCAGTACTTC.

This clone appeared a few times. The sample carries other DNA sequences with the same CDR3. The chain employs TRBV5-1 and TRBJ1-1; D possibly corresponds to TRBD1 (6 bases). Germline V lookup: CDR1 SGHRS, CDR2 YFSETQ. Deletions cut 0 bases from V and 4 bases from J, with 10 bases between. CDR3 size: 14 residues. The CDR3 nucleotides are TGCGCCAGCAGCTTGGAAGGGGGGCTCACTGAAGCTTTCTTT. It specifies CASSLEGGLTEAFF.

CDR3 coding DNA: TGTGCCAGCAGTTTACCCCCCGGGGGGGGCAATCAGCCCCAGCATTTT. Residues: CASSLPPGGGNQPQHF. The rearrangement uses TRBV28 and TRBJ1-5; TRBD1 might be the D (5 bases). Germline loops: CDR1 MDHEN, CDR2 SYDVKM. The CDR3 is 16 amino acids. The ends were cut back, 2 bases at V and 2 bases at J, with 13 bases in the middle.

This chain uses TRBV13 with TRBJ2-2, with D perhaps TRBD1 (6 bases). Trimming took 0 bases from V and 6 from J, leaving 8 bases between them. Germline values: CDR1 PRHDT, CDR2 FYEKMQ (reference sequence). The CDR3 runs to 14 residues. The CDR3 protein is CASSLGYRAGELFF. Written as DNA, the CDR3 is TGTGCCAGCAGCTTAGGCTACAGGGCCGGGGAGCTGTTTTTT.

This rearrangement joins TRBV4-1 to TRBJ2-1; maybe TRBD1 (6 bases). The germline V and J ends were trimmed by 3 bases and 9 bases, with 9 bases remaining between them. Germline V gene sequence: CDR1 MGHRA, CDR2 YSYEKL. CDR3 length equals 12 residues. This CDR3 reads CASSHRGGEQFF. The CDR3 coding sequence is TGCGCCAGCAGCCACAGGGGTGGTGAGCAGTTCTTC.

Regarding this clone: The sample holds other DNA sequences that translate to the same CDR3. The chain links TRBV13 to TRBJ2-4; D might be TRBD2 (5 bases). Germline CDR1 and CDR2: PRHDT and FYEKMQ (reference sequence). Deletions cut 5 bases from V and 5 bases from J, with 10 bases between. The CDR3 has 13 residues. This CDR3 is CASSSRGENIQYF. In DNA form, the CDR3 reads TGTGCCAGCAGCAGCCGGGGTGAAAACATTCAGTACTTC.

CDR3 nucleotide sequence: TGTGCCAACCCTCCAGGGTCCTTGACAGGGAGCACAGATACGCAGTATTTT. Translation: CANPPGSLTGSTDTQYF. The V call is TRBV9, the J call TRBJ2-3, with 7 bases aligning to TRBD1. With V trimmed by 9 bases and J by 0 bases, 16 bases remained unmatched. This CDR3 comprises 17 residues. CDR1 is SGDLS, CDR2 YYNGEE, per germline. The full variable domain, its missing parts supplied by reference TRBV9 and TRBJ2-3, is DSGVTQTPKHLITATGQRVTLRCSPRSGDLSVYWYQQSLDQGLQFLIQYYNGEERAKGNILERFSAQQFPDLHSELNLSSLELGDSALYFCANPPGSLTGSTDTQYFGPGTRLTVL.

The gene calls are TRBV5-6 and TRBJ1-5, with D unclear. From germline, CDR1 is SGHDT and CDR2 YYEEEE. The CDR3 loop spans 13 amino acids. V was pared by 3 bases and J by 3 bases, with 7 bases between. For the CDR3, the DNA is TGTGCCAGCAGCTCGGGAATCAATCAGCCCCAGCATTTT. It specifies CASSSGINQPQHF.